Below are 2 T cell receptor beta chains sequenced from a single sample in a study of blood T cells in healthy people across ages (dated by TCRdb to between 2014 and 2017). The library was obtained by 5' RACE. TCRdb lists the instrument as Illumina HiSeq 2500. A second roughly 7 to 11 cycle PCR used a sample-barcoded 5' primer and a J-beta primer mix. TCRdb trimmed the raw reads at Q25, called clones with MiXCR and kept productive beta chains. Rows with one shared CDR3 protein collapse into an entry with the most common genes and DNA. This sample comprises 750,000 to 1,000,000 distinct CDR3 sequences, just under 30% of them detected only once. The top ten constitute roughly 10% of the sample. These sequences were also reported in another study, on T cells of mothers and their children.

Sequencing was carried out using blood. These receptors were taken from a woman between 40 and 50 years old in good health.

To note about this clonotype: A much larger clone differs from this one at a single base, so this may be a read error. The rearrangement uses TRBV6-1 and TRBJ1-2, with D unclear. The length of the CDR3 is 13 residues. In germline, CDR1 is MNHNS, CDR2 SASEGT. The V and J ends lost 7 bases and 0 bases respectively, with 9 bases between them. CDR3 loop: CASNVDSNYGYTF. As DNA, the CDR3 is TGTGCCAGCAACGTAGATTCTAACTATGGCTACACCTTC.

A note on this clonotype: One end of the junction does not line up with germline, which may come from a read error. This chain links TRBV25-1 with TRBJ2-2, with 8 positions matching TRBD1. Germline-derived CDR1 and CDR2 are MGHDK and SYGVNS. This CDR3 region has 15 residues. The CDR3 sequence: CASRRQGIDTGERFF. The CDR3 region has the DNA TGTGCCAGCCGCCGACAGGGGATCGACACCGGGGAGCGGTTTTTT.